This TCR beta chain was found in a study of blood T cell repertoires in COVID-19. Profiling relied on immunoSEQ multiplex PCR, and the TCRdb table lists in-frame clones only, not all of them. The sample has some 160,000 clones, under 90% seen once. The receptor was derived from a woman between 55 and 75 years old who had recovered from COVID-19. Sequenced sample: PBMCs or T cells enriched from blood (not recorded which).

CDR3 region: CASSWADRGFNIQYF. CDR3 in DNA: TGTGCCAGCAGTTGGGCCGACAGGGGTTTCAACATTCAGTACTTC. The chain recombines TRBV6-6 with TRBJ2-4, with 8 bases aligning to TRBD1. V lost 4 bases, J lost 7 bases, and 9 bases stayed unmatched. Looked up from germline, CDR1 is MNHNY and CDR2 is SVGAGI (reference sequence). The CDR3 is made up of 15 amino acids.